The subject of this entry is one TCR beta chain. This specimen comes from a study of blood T cell repertoires in COVID-19. Germline V lookup: CDR1 KGHSH, CDR2 LQKENI. The V end was cut by 3 bases, the J end by 2 bases, with 17 bases between. This CDR3 has 16 residues. Either two negative PCRs, clearance, or symptom resolution qualified Cohort 3 donors as recovered. Clones were read by immunoSEQ multiplex PCR, and TCRdb kept only the in-frame ones, dropping some. Found here are some 300,000 clones, about 89% of them singletons; the top ten hold 9.5%. The receptor was isolated from a woman aged 40 to 49 who had recovered from COVID-19. The V and J genes are TRBV18 and TRBJ2-7; no clear D gene. Sequenced: PBMCs or T cells enriched from blood (not recorded which). CDR3 DNA: TGTGCCAGCTCACCTACCCAAATAGCTGGAGCCTACGAGCAGTACTTC. Its protein is CASSPTQIAGAYEQYF.